This T cell receptor (beta chain) was sequenced for a study of shared clonotypes between healthy human individuals. There were no recent acute infections or vaccinations among the donors, who were healthy HIV-negative adults. TCRdb keeps only in-frame clones here, not all; method: immunoSEQ multiplex PCR. This table holds approximately 1.5 million clones, about 98.5% found once. The TCR comes from a man aged 30-40 years in good health. The sample was naive CD4+ T cells sorted from blood. Noted subset: CD45RA+ positively selected.

The CDR3 nucleotides are TGCGCCAGCAGCCCTCCCATCGGAGGCTATGGCTACACCTTC. Translated: CASSPPIGGYGYTF. The chain uses TRBV4-1 and TRBJ1-2; D is unresolved. The length of the CDR3 is 14 residues. V was pared by 4 bases and J by 4 bases, with 13 bases between. The germline V gene encodes CDR1 MGHRA and CDR2 YSYEKL.